This T cell receptor (beta chain) appears in the sequencing data of a study of shared clonotypes between healthy human individuals. Study-wide findings and caveats: When naive CD4 clonotypes were compared across a handful of donors, about 4.8% were shared.

Trimming took 4 bases from V and 5 from J; bases not matched to a gene: 6. CDR3 length equals 15 residues. CDR1 is MDHEN and CDR2 is SYDVKM in the germline V gene. Concerning this clone itself: Its antigen is undetermined. The same CDR3 also results from other DNA sequences found in this sample.

Assay used: immunoSEQ multiplex PCR; TCRdb lists only in-frame clones, some missing. The table lists 2 million to 2.5 million clones, 85% to 95% of them singletons. This clonotype originated in a young man in good health. Some clones in this sample may be carry-over from other donors' samples. The chain has TRBV28 and TRBJ1-4, with TRBD1 matching over 8 bases. What was sequenced was naive CD4+ T cells from PBMCs. The subset: CD45RA+ positively selected. The CDR3 DNA is TGTGCCAGCAGTTCCGGGACAGGAGTAAATGAAAAACTGTTTTTT. The encoded protein is CASSSGTGVNEKLFF. The full variable domain, completed using reference TRBV28 and TRBJ1-4, is DVKVTQSSRYLVKRTGEKVFLECVQDMDHENMFWYRQDPGLGLRLIYFSYDVKMKEKGDIPEGYSVSREKKERFSLILESASTNQTSMYLCASSSGTGVNEKLFFGSGTQLSVL.